This record covers a single TCR beta chain. The same CDR3 can be traced to other DNA sequences in this sample. This entry belongs to a study of radiation and T cells in renal cell carcinoma. Data came from immunoSEQ multiplex PCR; TCRdb stores just in-frame clones and leaves some out. The data contain approximately 150,000 clones, around 89% of them singletons. The CDR3 is 13 residues long. V was clipped by 2 bases and J by 5 bases, with 9 bases between them. In germline, CDR1 is MNHEY, CDR2 SMNVEV (reference sequence). Time point indicated: baseline pretreatment blood. The treatment: 15 Gy SBRT to primary tumor, nephrectomy 4 weeks later. After SBRT, blood was collected at 2 and 4 weeks, plus baseline.

Sequences were derived from blood, sampled from a patient whose treatment included radiotherapy and nephrectomy. This TCR was recovered from a woman in her seventies with renal cell carcinoma. This chain links TRBV27 with TRBJ1-1; D may be TRBD1 (5 bases). The CDR3: CASSLQGRTEAFF. The CDR3, as DNA: TGTGCCAGCAGTTTACAGGGTAGGACTGAAGCTTTCTTT.